A single sample gave rise to the 17 T cell receptor beta chains below, sequenced in a study of blood T cell repertoires in COVID-19. Measured with immunoSEQ multiplex PCR; TCRdb has only the in-frame clones, and not every one. The sample yields 200,000 to 300,000 clones, 84% seen once. Sequencing was done on a sample of peripheral blood. Source of these receptors: a man between 60 and 75 years old with acute or convalescent COVID-19.

The chain carries TRBV5-1 and TRBJ2-1; 8 bases are a match to TRBD2. The CDR3 is 14 amino acids. Germline CDR1 SGHRS, CDR2 YFSETQ. V shed 4 bases and J 8 bases; nucleotides not matched to a gene: 8. CDR3 region: CASSPLGGAHEQFF. The CDR3 nucleotides are TGCGCCAGCAGCCCCCTCGGGGGGGCCCATGAGCAGTTCTTC.

The rearrangement uses TRBV24-1 and TRBJ1-5; D is unresolved. V was clipped by 5 bases and J by 1 base, with 5 bases between them. This CDR3 comprises 13 residues. Per the germline V gene, CDR1 is KGHDR and CDR2 is SFDVKD. The chain's CDR3 is CATSGGSNQPQHF. The DNA of the CDR3 is TGTGCCACCAGTGGCGGGAGCAATCAGCCCCAGCATTTT.

This chain joins TRBV7-9 and TRBJ1-2; D possibly corresponds to TRBD1 (6 bases). The CDR3 runs to 15 residues. Trimming stripped 8 bases from V and 7 bases from J, with 23 bases between. CDR1 is SEHNR and CDR2 is FQNEAQ in the germline V gene (reference sequence). The CDR3 loop reads CASGPADRGVGGYTF. In DNA form, the CDR3 reads TGTGCCAGCGGGCCGGCGGACAGAGGGGTGGGTGGCTACACCTTC. Combining the CDR3 with reference TRBV7-9 and TRBJ1-2 gives the whole variable domain DTGVSQNPRHKITKRGQNVTFRCDPISEHNRLYWYRQTLGQGPEFLTYFQNEAQLEKSRLLSDRFSAERPKGSFSTLEIQRTEQGDSAMYLCASGPADRGVGGYTFGSGTRLTVV.

CDR3 sequence: CASSQEGTGHGYTF. In DNA, the CDR3 is TGCGCCAGCAGCCAAGAGGGGACAGGTCATGGCTACACCTTC. The rearrangement uses TRBV4-3 and TRBJ1-2; 8 bases map to TRBD1. Germline CDR1 LGHNA, CDR2 YSLEER. With V trimmed by 0 bases and J by 6 bases, 3 bases remained unmatched. This CDR3 is built from 14 residues.

This chain connects TRBV6-5 to TRBJ2-7; TRBD2 matches 9 bases. This CDR3 has 16 residues. V dropped 0 bases and J dropped 2; count of bases not matched to a gene: 5. Germline V gene data show CDR1 as MNHEY and CDR2 as SVGAGI. CDR3 residues: CASSYSGGGATYEQYF. The CDR3 nucleotides are TGTGCCAGCAGTTACTCGGGCGGGGGGGCCACCTACGAGCAGTACTTC.

This clone was detected a few times. The genes are TRBV7-3 and TRBJ1-3, with TRBD1 matching over 7 bases. The trim removed 5 bases at V and 2 bases at J, leaving 6 bases unmatched. CDR1 is SGHTA and CDR2 is FQGTGA in the germline V gene. The CDR3 consists of 15 residues. The CDR3 DNA follows: TGTGCCAGCAGCGTTACAGGGGAAGCTGGAAACACCATATATTTT. Translated: CASSVTGEAGNTIYF. The full variable domain, with the rest looked up from reference TRBV7-3 and TRBJ1-3, is GAGVSQTPSNKVTEKGKYVELRCDPISGHTALYWYRQSLGQGPEFLIYFQGTGAADDSGLPNDRFFAVRPEGSVSTLKIQRTERGDSAVYLCASSVTGEAGNTIYFGEGSWLTVV.

V gene TRBV9 combines with J gene TRBJ2-2; D is uncertain. Trimming cost V 4 bases and J 3 bases, with 4 bases left between them. Germline CDR1 SGDLS, CDR2 YYNGEE. This CDR3 has 12 residues. CDR3 residues: CASSPYTGELFF. The CDR3 nucleotides are TGTGCCAGCAGCCCGTACACCGGGGAGCTGTTTTTT.

This sequence joins TRBV7-9 and TRBJ1-2; 8 nucleotides match TRBD1. The CDR3 covers 15 residues. Trimming took 7 bases from V and 8 from J; bases not matched to a gene: 15. Germline V CDR1 and CDR2: SEHNR, FQNEAQ (reference sequence). In nucleotides, the CDR3 is TGTGCCAGCAACGATTCCGGACAGGGCGAGCGGGGCTACACCTTC. Its protein is CASNDSGQGERGYTF. Full variable domain (remainder filled in from reference TRBV7-9 and TRBJ1-2): DTGVSQNPRHKITKRGQNVTFRCDPISEHNRLYWYRQTLGQGPEFLTYFQNEAQLEKSRLLSDRFSAERPKGSFSTLEIQRTEQGDSAMYLCASNDSGQGERGYTFGSGTRLTVV.

The genes are TRBV4-3 and TRBJ2-1, with D perhaps TRBD1 (6 bases). The CDR3 has 16 residues. Trimming stripped 0 bases from V and 9 bases from J, with 18 bases between. Germline CDR1 is LGHNA and CDR2 is YSLEER. The chain's CDR3 is CASSQDRGTYGGEQFF. The CDR3 bases are TGCGCCAGCAGCCAAGATAGGGGGACATATGGGGGTGAGCAGTTCTTC.

V gene TRBV19 combines with J gene TRBJ2-7; D ambiguous. This CDR3 spans 14 amino acids. V dropped 4 bases and J dropped 2 bases, with 12 bases sitting between them. Germline V gene sequence: CDR1 LNHDA, CDR2 SQIVND (reference sequence). CDR3 sequence reads: CASSNPSVTYEQYF. The DNA of the CDR3 is TGTGCCAGTAGTAATCCCAGCGTAACCTACGAGCAGTACTTC. Drawing the rest from reference TRBV19 and TRBJ2-7, the complete variable domain is DGGITQSPKYLFRKEGQNVTLSCEQNLNHDAMYWYRQDPGQGLRLIYYSQIVNDFQKGDIAEGYSVSREKKESFPLTVTSAQKNPTAFYLCASSNPSVTYEQYFGPGTRLTVT.

This sequence joins TRBV18 and TRBJ1-5; 9 bases map to TRBD1. The germline V gene encodes CDR1 KGHSH and CDR2 LQKENI. This CDR3 spans 18 amino acids. The trim removed 3 bases at V and 0 bases at J, leaving 9 bases unmatched. This chain's CDR3 is CASSPSQGAPPSNQPQHF. CDR3 sequence (DNA): TGTGCCAGCTCACCCTCACAGGGGGCTCCCCCTAGCAATCAGCCCCAGCATTTT.

The gene calls are TRBV6-2 or TRBV6-3 and TRBJ2-7, with 9 bases fitting TRBD2. Germline lookup yields CDR1 MNHEY and CDR2 SVGEGT. V shed 5 bases, J shed 3 bases, and the junction held 5 bases outside the gene matches. The CDR3 contains 14 residues. DNA of the CDR3: TGTGCCAGCAGTCAGACTAGCGGATACTACGAGCAGTACTTC. Protein sequence: CASSQTSGYYEQYF.

The chain combines TRBV18 with TRBJ2-7; TRBD1 matches at 7 bases. V shed 3 bases and J 3 bases; nucleotides not matched to a gene: 5. CDR3 size: 14 residues. Germline CDR1 reads KGHSH; CDR2 reads LQKENI. CDR3 bases: TGTGCCAGCTCACCGGAGACAGGGAGCTACGAGCAGTACTTC. The encoded protein is CASSPETGSYEQYF.

The chain is built from TRBV4-3 and TRBJ2-7, with 8 bases lining up with TRBD1. Germline values: CDR1 LGHNA, CDR2 YSLEER. The CDR3 is 17 amino acids. Trimming at V came to 6 bases and at J to 9 bases, leaving 22 bases not matched to a gene. CDR3 nucleotides: TGCGCCAGCAGTTCTTTAACCGGGACAGGTCCGCCGCCGAGGCAGTACTTC. Amino acid sequence: CASSSLTGTGPPPRQYF.

The gene calls are TRBV7-8 and TRBJ1-4, with 7 bases lining up with TRBD1. CDR1 and CDR2 from the germline V gene are SGHVS and FQNEAQ. The V gene end was trimmed by 5 bases and the J gene end by 8 bases; junction bases not matched to a gene: 5. The CDR3 runs to 13 residues. CDR3 amino acids: CASSQDRVEKLFF. The CDR3 bases are TGTGCCAGCAGCCAAGACAGGGTAGAAAAACTGTTTTTT.

This clone was observed once. The chain is built from TRBV9 and TRBJ1-1; 9 bases line up with TRBD1. In germline, CDR1 is SGDLS, CDR2 YYNGEE. The V segment lost 9 bases and the J segment 2 bases; nucleotides outside the gene matches: 8. This CDR3 has 14 amino acids. Here the CDR3 reads CATAPGQGNTEAFF. CDR3 coding DNA: TGTGCCACCGCACCGGGACAGGGAAACACTGAAGCTTTCTTT.

The chain links TRBV6-5 to TRBJ2-1, with TRBD2 as a possible D gene (5 bases). CDR1 is MNHEY and CDR2 is SVGAGI in the germline V gene. The V and J ends lost 2 bases and 5 bases respectively, with 10 bases between them. This CDR3 spans 14 amino acids. The CDR3 loop reads CASSYAWRNNEQFF. The CDR3 DNA follows: TGTGCCAGCAGTTACGCCTGGAGGAACAATGAGCAGTTCTTC.